This entry lists 5 T cell receptor beta chains sequenced from one sample in a study of T-cell reconstitution after alpha-beta-depleted transplantation in children. A library of TCRbeta sequences, prepared with unique molecular identifiers, was generated. Each CDR3 protein gets one entry after TCRdb re-called the PCR reads with MiXCR. The sample consists of more than 400,000 distinct CDR3 sequences, 10% to 12% of them appearing once. Source: PBMCs, mostly from graft donor cells, taken 180 days after TCRalphabeta/CD19-depleted stem cell transplant. These receptors all stem from a female patient aged 2 to 10 who had a stem cell transplant for aplastic anemia, so the T cells may come from the graft donor.

This clonotype has at least ten counts. The J gene is TRBJ2-7, the V gene TRBV4-3; TRBD2 is a possible D gene (5 bases). The CDR3 runs 13 residues. Germline V gene sequence: CDR1 LGHNA, CDR2 YSLEER. Trimming left V 1 base short and J 2 bases short, with 6 bases between. The CDR3 here is CASSQGGPYEQYF. The CDR3 DNA follows: TGCGCCAGCAGCCAAGGAGGGCCCTACGAGCAGTACTTC.

This clonotype was recorded a few times. The chain carries TRBV6-2 or TRBV6-3 and TRBJ2-1; the D is unclear. This CDR3 has 12 residues. CDR1 is MNHEY, CDR2 SVGEGT, per germline. Trimming pared 5 bases from V and 5 bases from J, leaving 7 bases between. CDR3 loop: CASSQVNNEQFF. CDR3 in DNA: TGTGCCAGCAGTCAAGTGAACAATGAGCAGTTCTTC.

This clonotype was counted ten times or more. This rearrangement joins TRBV29-1 to TRBJ2-2, with D maybe TRBD1 (6 bases). V was shortened by 7 bases and J by 7 bases, with 16 bases between the two germline ends. From germline, CDR1 is SQVTM and CDR2 ANQGSEA. This CDR3 region has 13 residues. Here the CDR3 reads CSARDIGHGELFF. The CDR3 nucleotides are TGCAGCGCCCGGGACATTGGACACGGGGAGCTGTTTTTT.

In its sample, this clonotype was seen a few times. The genes are TRBV29-1 and TRBJ2-7, with D possibly being TRBD1 or TRBD2 (6 bases each). The CDR3 is 12 residues long. Deletions cut 6 bases from V and 5 bases from J, with 14 bases between. Germline CDR1 is SQVTM and CDR2 is ANQGSEA. The CDR3 region is CSVPEGGDEQYV. CDR3 bases: TGCAGCGTCCCCGAGGGGGGCGACGAGCAGTACGTC.

The V and J genes are TRBV11-1 and TRBJ2-2; 14 bases match TRBD2. The CDR3 sequence is 21 residues long. Germline lookup yields CDR1 SGHAT and CDR2 FQDESV (reference sequence). V dropped 2 bases and J dropped 0; count of bases not matched to a gene: 11. The CDR3 coding sequence is TGTGCCAGCAGCTTACCTCTCCCAGGACTAGCGGGAGGCCCGAACACCGGGGAGCTGTTTTTT. It encodes CASSLPLPGLAGGPNTGELFF.